This T cell receptor beta chain was profiled in a study of T-cell memory formation after mild COVID-19. Study as a whole: TCR clusters largely stayed donor specific. Overall study findings and caveats: CD4/CD8 balance held among clones contracting day 15 to 85, and later expanders leaned CD4+. Second-wave clones reaching peak frequency on day 37 lacked confirmed SARS-CoV-2 specificity.

The 5'RACE method, run with constant-segment primers, produced TCR alpha and TCR beta cDNA libraries (carrying sample barcodes and UMIs). A single record per CDR3 protein comes from TCRdb applying MiXCR to the 5' RACE reads. This repertoire shows 300,000 to 400,000 distinct CDR3 sequences, roughly 13% found once; its top ten account for 20% to 25%. This CDR3 spans 13 amino acids. Deletions cut 6 bases from V and 8 bases from J, with 17 bases between. This clonotype was counted between two and nine times. Its target is unknown. The sequence was collected from a man between 18 and 29 years old who had mild COVID-19 (a few samples of this study predate the infection). Cell type and time point are not known. V is TRBV12-3 or TRBV12-4 and J is TRBJ2-7, with D perhaps matching TRBD1 or TRBD2 (5 bases each). Sequencing was done on a sample of PBMCs or a T cell subset sorted from them (not recorded which). CDR3 sequence reads: CASRHRDPEKQYF. CDR3 coding DNA: TGTGCCAGCAGGCACCGGGACCCGGAGAAGCAGTACTTC.